What follows describes a single T cell receptor (beta chain). This receptor's antigen is unknown. Base qualities are not at hand, and no much larger clone is one base apart. The library was built by means of 5' RACE. TCRdb names Illumina HiSeq 2000 as the instrument used. A universal primer binding site was added through template switching, and the final cDNA carried a unique molecular identifier so that TCR cDNA molecules could be counted accurately. Specific primers in the conserved constant-segment region were used to synthesize first-strand cDNA for the TCR alpha and beta chains. To control for contamination, every cDNA library carried two barcodes: a SMART-Mk sample barcode plus Illumina barcodes. TruSeq adapter sequences along with Illumina sample barcodes were introduced in two successive PCR steps. The Illumina HiSeq platform was used with custom primers to sequence TCR alpha and beta cDNA libraries. From the authors' description of their analysis: Raw reads were processed with MiGEC to extract unique molecular identifiers, and MiXCR was used to determine CDR3 positions. For each individual, recombination models were inferred using an EM algorithm with the repgenHMM and IGoR tools. The tcR package in R was used for shared clonotype analysis, with sharing normalized by the product of cloneset sizes. Out-of-frame nonproductive sequences were analyzed to study raw recombination free of thymic and clonal selection effects. TCRdb reprocessed the public reads (quality trimming at Q25 with fastp, clone calling with MiXCR) and kept in-frame beta chains. Every entry covers one CDR3 protein and lists the most common genes and DNA from its rows. In this record, the V and J calls reflect TCRdb's handling and not the investigators' own analysis. This sample is represented by about 920,000 distinct CDR3 sequences; 9% to 15% of them were singletons. The ten largest make up under 2% of the sample.

All donors were healthy Caucasians. Three pairs of female monozygotic twins, all aged about 18 to 29 years, made up the twin cohort. The RNA used for TCR libraries was isolated from peripheral blood mononuclear cells. These data belong to a study of identical twins (dated by TCRdb to between 2015 and 2016). In terms of the full investigation: The study deep-sequenced TCR alpha and beta repertoires from monozygotic twins, unrelated adults of various ages and cord blood to test whether fetal clonotypes persist. To rule out contamination, the twin experiments were replicated at different times with different library preparation protocols. What the authors observed across the whole study: Because the same donors could not be followed over many years, the conclusions relied on cross-sectional statistical analysis. Compared with coincidental sharing between unrelated individuals, out-of-frame TCR alpha sequences shared between twins showed an excess of sequences with low generation probability. Zero-insertion analyses could be partly confounded by invariant T cells such as MAIT and iNKT, though diverse VJ usage argued against such confounding for most clonotypes. In beta out-of-frame sequences, excess twin sharing was weaker, because having fewer shared sequences lowered the signal-to-noise ratio. Abundant cord blood beta clonotypes had fewer insertions, young adult naive repertoires showed a similar but weaker trend, and memory repertoires showed no such trend. Recombination models systematically underestimated out-of-frame TCR alpha sharing in monozygotic twins but agreed with sharing between unrelated individuals.

The trim is 8 bases for V and 6 bases for J, with a gap of 13 bases between the germline ends. Via the germline V gene, CDR1 is ENHRY and CDR2 SYGVKD. The cysteine opens and the phenylalanine closes a CDR3 of 13 amino acids. Only the CDR3 portion is preserved as DNA: 39 bases, with reading frame beginning at the first base. Another study also made use of these data, one on yellow fever vaccine responses in identical twins. Taken from the second paper: According to the authors, in identical twins the way T cells responded to vaccination appeared partly convergent and partly personalized. In the study, vaccine-responding T cell clones were precisely tracked in identical twins.

The sequencing sample was made of PBMCs. The TCR sequence derives from a woman between 18 and 30 years old in good health. The chain joins TRBV10-3 to TRBJ2-2, with a tentative D gene TRBD2 over 5 matching bases. CDR3 region: CAIVGAPAGELFF. The DNA sequence reads TGTGCCATCGTGGGAGCTCCGGCCGGGGAGCTGTTTTTT.